These 31 T cell receptor beta chains were sequenced from one sample in a study of blood T cell repertoires in COVID-19. TCRdb's copy holds only in-frame clones and misses some; the assay was immunoSEQ multiplex PCR. The data contain fewer than 150,000 clones, around 76% of them seen just once; the ten biggest clones take up roughly 10%. The material sequenced was peripheral blood. The source of these receptors is a human donor in a cohort sampled during active COVID-19.

In nucleotides, the CDR3 is TGTGCCAGCAGCCAAGGGTCTCCGGCAGATACGCAGTATTTT. It yields the protein CASSQGSPADTQYF. This sequence joins TRBV3-1 (or the pseudogene TRBV3-2) and TRBJ2-3; D not certain. The CDR3 extends over 14 amino acids. Germline CDR1 is LGHDT and CDR2 is YNNKEL (reference sequence). Trimming left V 1 base short and J 4 bases short, with 9 bases between.

This chain uses TRBV5-3 with TRBJ1-1; weak D call: TRBD1 (6 bases). TRBV5-3 is annotated as an ORF whose role is uncertain. Trimming took 6 bases from V and 4 from J, leaving 13 bases between them. The CDR3 has 13 amino acids. The CDR3 sequence: CARTRGLGTEAFF. The CDR3 bases are TGTGCCAGAACCAGGGGCTTGGGCACTGAAGCTTTCTTT.

The J gene is TRBJ2-2, the V gene TRBV13; 9 bases align to TRBD1. Germline V gives CDR1 PRHDT, CDR2 FYEKMQ (reference sequence). With 5 bases clipped from V and 7 bases from J, the junction kept 8 bases outside the gene matches. The CDR3 totals 15 residues. The chain's CDR3 is CASSAEQGAGGELFF. In nucleotides, the CDR3 is TGTGCCAGCAGCGCGGAACAGGGGGCGGGCGGGGAGCTGTTTTTT.

In this sample, this clone turned up a few times. The chain joins TRBV30 to TRBJ1-6; possibly TRBD1 for D (5 bases). In germline, CDR1 is GTSNPN, CDR2 SVGIG (reference sequence). The V gene lost 0 bases and the J gene lost 8 bases, with 14 bases spanning the gap. This CDR3 is 15 amino acids long. CDR3 in amino acids: CAWSVSQGGDSPLHF. In nucleotides, the CDR3 is TGTGCCTGGAGTGTTTCTCAGGGTGGAGATTCACCCCTCCACTTT.

The count of this clone is one. The chain links TRBV2 to TRBJ2-5, with 9 bases lining up with TRBD1. Trimming took 4 bases from V and 4 from J; bases not matched to a gene: 10. Germline CDR1 reads SNHLY; CDR2 reads FYNNEI. The CDR3 is made up of 16 amino acids. The CDR3 DNA follows: TGTGCCAGCAGTGGGGACAGGGTAAGATCGAGAGAGACCCAGTACTTC. Protein: CASSGDRVRSRETQYF.

This chain connects TRBV5-5 to TRBJ1-1, with D possibly TRBD1 on 6 matching bases. CDR3 length: 15 amino acids. Per germline, CDR1 SGHKS and CDR2 YYEKEE (reference sequence). The V gene lost 0 bases and the J gene lost 1 base, with 10 bases spanning the gap. Here the CDR3 DNA reads TGTGCCAGCAGCTTGGCCGTGACAGGGAACACTGAAGCTTTCTTT. This translates into CASSLAVTGNTEAFF. Complete variable domain (other parts from reference TRBV5-5 and TRBJ1-1): DAGVTQSPTHLIKTRGQQVTLRCSPISGHKSVSWYQQVLGQGPQFIFQYYEKEERGRGNFPDRFSARQFPNYSSELNVNALLLGDSALYLCASSLAVTGNTEAFFGQGTRLTVV.

This clone showed up just a few times. The chain recombines TRBV4-1 with TRBJ2-7; D not certain. In germline, CDR1 is MGHRA, CDR2 YSYEKL. The V gene lost 1 base and the J gene lost 3 bases, with 10 bases spanning the gap. The CDR3 is 14 residues long. The CDR3 nucleotides are TGCGCCAGCAGCCAAGGCCCCCGGTTCTACGAGCAGTACTTC. Its protein is CASSQGPRFYEQYF.

The table lists this clone with many counts. This rearrangement joins TRBV6-1 to TRBJ1-2; 7 bases map to TRBD1. The CDR3 covers 15 residues. The ends lost 2 bases at V and 12 bases at J; junction bases unmatched: 15. The V gene's germline CDR1 is MNHNS and CDR2 SASEGT. The CDR3 coding sequence is TGTGCCAGCAGTGAAAGGGTCGGGACAGTAGGGGGGAACACCTTC. Its translation is CASSERVGTVGGNTF.

This sequence joins TRBV9 and TRBJ1-1; D unclear. This CDR3 has 11 residues. Between the trimmed V and J ends, which lost 4 bases and 1 base, there was a span of 2 bases. Per germline, CDR1 SGDLS and CDR2 YYNGEE. This chain's CDR3 is CASSQNTEAFF. The CDR3 DNA follows: TGTGCCAGCAGCCAGAACACTGAAGCTTTCTTT.

The chain is built from TRBV19 and TRBJ2-2, with a tentative D call TRBD2 (6 bases). The V end lost 3 bases, the J end lost 4 bases, and 15 bases lay between the germline ends. The length of the CDR3 is 16 residues. CDR1 and CDR2 (germline): LNHDA, SQIVND (reference sequence). This CDR3 is CASSMVGGTGTGELFF. CDR3 DNA: TGTGCCAGTAGTATGGTGGGGGGTACTGGCACCGGGGAGCTGTTTTTT.

The chain recombines TRBV6-6 with TRBJ1-6; weak D call: TRBD1 (5 bases). Trimming left V 6 bases short and J 7 bases short, with 19 bases between. The CDR3 contains 16 residues. The germline CDR1 and CDR2 sequences are MNHNY and SVGAGI (reference sequence). The CDR3 spells CASSLGRGVWNSPLHF. The CDR3 DNA follows: TGTGCCAGCAGCCTTGGGAGGGGTGTATGGAATTCACCCCTCCACTTT.

The chain recombines TRBV19 with TRBJ2-1; TRBD2 matches at 11 bases. The ends lost 4 bases at V and 3 bases at J; junction bases unmatched: 5. Germline values: CDR1 LNHDA, CDR2 SQIVND (reference sequence). This CDR3 is built from 16 residues. The CDR3 region has the DNA TGTGCCAGTAGTACCTCTAGCGGGGGGATCTACAATGAGCAGTTCTTC. Its protein is CASSTSSGGIYNEQFF.

This clone was observed a single time. The chain links TRBV19 to TRBJ1-4; perhaps TRBD1 as D (6 bases). The CDR3 is 15 amino acids. Germline lookup yields CDR1 LNHDA and CDR2 SQIVND (reference sequence). Trimming took off 5 bases at V and 4 bases at J, with 14 bases between the two ends. For the CDR3, the DNA is TGTGCCAGTAGTGCCCGACAGGTGAATAATGAAAAACTGTTTTTT. Translating gives CASSARQVNNEKLFF. The whole variable domain, remainder taken from reference TRBV19 and TRBJ1-4, is DGGITQSPKYLFRKEGQNVTLSCEQNLNHDAMYWYRQDPGQGLRLIYYSQIVNDFQKGDIAEGYSVSREKKESFPLTVTSAQKNPTAFYLCASSARQVNNEKLFFGSGTQLSVL.

This clone was counted a single time. The chain joins TRBV5-1 to TRBJ2-5; weak D call: TRBD2 (5 bases). Germline-derived CDR1 and CDR2 are SGHRS and YFSETQ. V was cut by 4 bases and J by 2 bases, with 9 bases left in between. This CDR3 has 13 amino acids. This chain's CDR3 is CASSRGSQETQYF. In nucleotides, the CDR3 is TGCGCCAGCAGCCGTGGGAGTCAAGAGACCCAGTACTTC.

The CDR3: CASSYSDRNQPQHF. Written as DNA, the CDR3 is TGTGCCAGCAGTTACTCCGACAGGAATCAGCCCCAGCATTTT. V is TRBV6-5 and J is TRBJ1-5; D perhaps matches TRBD1 (6 bases). The V end lost 0 bases, the J end lost 4 bases, and 7 bases lay between the germline ends. The CDR3 totals 14 residues. Germline loops: CDR1 MNHEY, CDR2 SVGAGI.

The rearrangement links TRBV6-8 to TRBJ2-7; D gene uncertain. The germline CDR1 and CDR2 sequences are MNHGY and SAAAGT. There are 14 residues in the CDR3. V lost 11 bases and J lost 2, with 19 bases in between. CDR3 in amino acids: CAWQWIRGPYEQYF. CDR3 DNA sequence: TGTGCCTGGCAATGGATCCGCGGCCCCTACGAGCAGTACTTC.

This clone has only one observation. The chain employs TRBV19 and TRBJ2-7; 13 positions match TRBD2. CDR1 LNHDA and CDR2 SQIVND come from the germline V gene (reference sequence). The CDR3 extends over 16 amino acids. Unmatched junction bases numbered 9, after V lost 5 bases and J lost 5 bases. The CDR3 DNA reads as TGTGCCAGTAGTCACTTCCGCGGGACTAGCGGGGACGAGCAGTACTTC. It yields the protein CASSHFRGTSGDEQYF.

This clone has just one count. The CDR3 DNA reads TGTGCCAGCAGACAGGGGGCCTCCACGCGGGGGAAAGCTTTCTTT. This gives the protein CASRQGASTRGKAFF. V is TRBV11-1 and J is TRBJ1-1; TRBD1 matches at 9 bases. Germline assignment: CDR1 SGHAT and CDR2 FQDESV (reference sequence). The CDR3 extends over 15 amino acids. Trimming at V came to 6 bases and at J to 9 bases, leaving 14 bases not matched to a gene.

V is TRBV29-1 and J is TRBJ1-1; D ambiguous. The germline V gene has CDR1 SQVTM and CDR2 ANQGSEA. V was pared by 3 bases and J by 1 base, with 12 bases between. The CDR3 extends over 14 amino acids. CDR3 amino acids: CSVEGLAKNTEAFF. The CDR3 DNA reads as TGCAGCGTTGAGGGCTTAGCGAAGAACACTGAAGCTTTCTTT.

The chain couples TRBV7-9 to TRBJ2-7, with a weak D call TRBD1 (5 bases). Germline V gene data show CDR1 as SEHNR and CDR2 as FQNEAQ (reference sequence). The CDR3 runs to 15 residues. V shed 0 bases and J shed 1 base, with 10 bases lying between them. CDR3 sequence: CASSLAQGASYEQYF. The DNA of the CDR3 is TGTGCCAGCAGCTTAGCCCAGGGTGCATCCTACGAGCAGTACTTC.

This clone came up once. V and J are TRBV6-6 and TRBJ2-2, with D possibly TRBD2 on 7 matching bases. Per the germline V gene, CDR1 is MNHNY and CDR2 is SVGAGI (reference sequence). The CDR3 has 15 residues. V lost 6 bases and J 9 bases, leaving 20 bases between the germline ends. The CDR3 region is CASSPSGGRPRELFF. The CDR3 DNA is TGTGCCAGCAGCCCATCGGGGGGCCGGCCCCGGGAGCTGTTTTTT.

The gene calls are TRBV7-8 and TRBJ1-5; D possibly corresponds to TRBD1 (5 bases). Germline V CDR1 and CDR2: SGHVS, FQNEAQ. Trimming cost V 5 bases and J 1 base, with 18 bases left between them. The CDR3 is made up of 17 amino acids. CDR3 sequence reads: CASSRRGSGGSNQPQHF. In DNA form, the CDR3 reads TGTGCCAGCAGCCGCAGAGGGTCGGGGGGGAGCAATCAGCCCCAGCATTTT.

The rearrangement joins TRBV15 to TRBJ2-7; 10 bases line up with TRBD1. CDR3 size: 13 residues. In germline, CDR1 is LNHNV, CDR2 YYDKDF (reference sequence). The trim removed 7 bases at V and 7 bases at J, leaving 7 bases unmatched. CDR3 sequence reads: CATTRQGAGEQYF. In nucleotides, the CDR3 is TGTGCCACCACCCGACAGGGGGCGGGGGAGCAGTACTTC.

This clone was observed at least ten times. The CDR3 DNA is TGCGCCAGCAGCCCCCCCGGGAACTCCTACGAGCAGTACTTC. Protein sequence: CASSPPGNSYEQYF. This chain joins TRBV5-1 and TRBJ2-7; D possibly corresponds to TRBD2 (5 bases). The germline V and J ends were trimmed by 4 bases and 0 bases, with 11 bases remaining between them. The length of the CDR3 is 14 residues. Germline V gives CDR1 SGHRS, CDR2 YFSETQ.

The rearrangement links TRBV27 to TRBJ1-5; D not resolved. CDR1 is MNHEY, CDR2 SMNVEV, per germline (reference sequence). V lost 2 bases to trimming and J lost 3 bases, with 17 bases between them. The CDR3 is 17 amino acids. Written as DNA, the CDR3 is TGTGCCAGCAGTTTAGACCCCAGACGGACTAACAATCAGCCCCAGCATTTT. Translated: CASSLDPRRTNNQPQHF.

The V gene is TRBV6-6, the J gene TRBJ1-4, with D tentatively TRBD1 (5 bases). Germline V gives CDR1 MNHNY, CDR2 SVGAGI (reference sequence). Trimming took off 2 bases at V and 6 bases at J, with 13 bases between the two ends. The CDR3 loop spans 15 amino acids. CDR3 protein: CASSYRWRGDEKLFF. The CDR3 DNA is TGTGCCAGCAGTTACCGGTGGCGGGGGGATGAAAAACTGTTTTTT.

In this sample, this clone turned up a few times. The rearrangement links TRBV5-6 to TRBJ1-6; D is ambiguous. From germline, CDR1 is SGHDT and CDR2 YYEEEE. Trimming cost V 6 bases and J 7 bases, with 17 bases left between them. The CDR3 totals 15 residues. CDR3 amino acids: CASIKFVTGNSPLHF. CDR3 nucleotides: TGTGCCAGCATCAAATTCGTCACGGGAAATTCACCCCTCCACTTT.

Of note for this clone: Its ends do not fully match the called genes, so a read error is possible. Different DNA sequences within this sample yield the same CDR3. V and J are TRBV30 and TRBJ1-2; tentative D call: TRBD1 (6 bases). Looked up from germline, CDR1 is GTSNPN and CDR2 is SVGIG (reference sequence). CDR3 length equals 12 residues. CDR3 loop: CAWSINRDGYTF. CDR3 coding DNA: TGTGCCTGGAGTATTAACAGGGATGGCTACACTTTC.

The chain carries TRBV6-5 and TRBJ1-2; TRBD1 matches 7 bases. The V and J ends lost 8 bases and 8 bases, in that order; junction bases with no gene match: 17. The V gene's germline CDR1 is MNHEY and CDR2 SVGAGI. This CDR3 region has 15 residues. The CDR3 DNA follows: TGTGCCAGCGGGCCCCAGGGGGAGGTATTGGAAGGCTACACCTTC. It encodes CASGPQGEVLEGYTF.

The chain couples TRBV25-1 to TRBJ2-3; D unclear. The germline CDR1 and CDR2 sequences are MGHDK and SYGVNS. The CDR3 has 14 residues. V lost 3 bases and J lost 6, with 13 bases in between. The CDR3 DNA reads as TGTGCCAGCAGTGATGCCTTGAGCAGGGATACGCAGTATTTT. It translates to CASSDALSRDTQYF.

This chain connects TRBV6-6 to TRBJ2-7; TRBD2 agrees at 8 bases. The CDR3 totals 16 residues. Germline V gene data show CDR1 as MNHNY and CDR2 as SVGAGI (reference sequence). V dropped 8 bases and J dropped 3; count of bases not matched to a gene: 15. The CDR3 sequence: CASQEGGAGEDYEQYF. The DNA for the CDR3 is TGTGCCAGCCAAGAGGGGGGAGCGGGGGAGGACTACGAGCAGTACTTC.